The rows below give T cell receptor beta chains drawn from one sample of a study of identical twins. TCRdb used MiXCR to reprocess the 5' RACE reads, holding one entry per CDR3 protein. The sample shows hundreds of thousands of distinct CDR3 sequences, less than 10% of them seen only once. These data were also filed under a second study, of yellow fever vaccine responses in identical twins.

Sequencing input: PBMCs. These receptors were taken from a woman aged 18-30 years in good health. Both conserved end residues are part of each CDR3. Fields, in order: J gene, V gene, CDR3 protein.

j_gene: TRBJ2-1; v_gene: TRBV10-2; CDR3aa: CASYTGGEQFF
j_gene: TRBJ2-1; v_gene: TRBV7-2; CDR3aa: CASRTSGAVPYNEQFF
j_gene: TRBJ1-4; v_gene: TRBV5-6; CDR3aa: CASSLRSTGGEKLFF
j_gene: TRBJ2-2; v_gene: TRBV27; CDR3aa: CASSILPGAVLTGELFF
j_gene: TRBJ2-1; v_gene: TRBV7-2; CDR3aa: CASSLAGTTPYNEQFF
j_gene: TRBJ2-1; v_gene: TRBV7-9; CDR3aa: CASILMGQGLGEQFF
j_gene: TRBJ1-2; v_gene: TRBV20-1; CDR3aa: CSAPPPGTAYGYTF
j_gene: TRBJ2-2; v_gene: TRBV5-1; CDR3aa: CASSLDSLAVNTGELFF
j_gene: TRBJ2-4; v_gene: TRBV9; CDR3aa: CASSVGRAENIQYF
j_gene: TRBJ2-7; v_gene: TRBV7-9; CDR3aa: CASSLDGVYEQYF
j_gene: TRBJ1-6; v_gene: TRBV5-1; CDR3aa: CASSLDGSWNSPLHF
j_gene: TRBJ1-1; v_gene: TRBV7-3; CDR3aa: CASSLLRASEAFF
j_gene: TRBJ2-2; v_gene: TRBV2; CDR3aa: CASSVAGVIQNTGELFF
j_gene: TRBJ1-5; v_gene: TRBV28; CDR3aa: CASSLFGDRTGEVDQPQHF
j_gene: TRBJ2-7; v_gene: TRBV10-2; CDR3aa: CASAGGAPPYEQYF
j_gene: TRBJ2-6; v_gene: TRBV9; CDR3aa: CASSVLADRSGANVLTF
j_gene: TRBJ2-3; v_gene: TRBV6-1; CDR3aa: CASRHRWGSTDTQYF
j_gene: TRBJ1-2; v_gene: TRBV18; CDR3aa: CASSHTGGYGYTF
j_gene: TRBJ1-1; v_gene: TRBV20-1; CDR3aa: CSAKDRVVPTEAFF
j_gene: TRBJ1-1; v_gene: TRBV5-1; CDR3aa: CASSLDGTTQDEAFF
j_gene: TRBJ2-5; v_gene: TRBV5-1; CDR3aa: CASRQRGGLETQYF
j_gene: TRBJ2-2; v_gene: TRBV4-2; CDR3aa: CASRGQGRLGELFF
j_gene: TRBJ1-5; v_gene: TRBV19; CDR3aa: CASTSDRLYQPQHF
j_gene: TRBJ2-4; v_gene: TRBV9; CDR3aa: CASTPGPSPLAKNIQYF
j_gene: TRBJ2-7; v_gene: TRBV6-1; CDR3aa: CASRGQGGPYEQYF
j_gene: TRBJ2-5; v_gene: TRBV28; CDR3aa: CASTGGQGRETQYF
j_gene: TRBJ2-2; v_gene: TRBV14; CDR3aa: CASSPWTGLNTGELFF